Reported below is one T cell receptor (beta chain). As yet, its antigen is unknown. The data were obtained in a study of shared clonotypes between healthy human individuals. General study points: Represented genetic and exposure-history diversity was restricted by having few donors.

V dropped 5 bases and J dropped 7; count of bases not matched to a gene: 8. Per the germline V gene, CDR1 is MNHEY and CDR2 is SVGAGI. CDR3 size: 14 residues. Once extracted for a subset, genomic DNA was divided evenly among several immunoSEQ plates. Clones were read by immunoSEQ multiplex PCR, and TCRdb kept only the in-frame ones, dropping some. The sample carries about 2.4 million clones, roughly 93% recorded once. The chain employs TRBV6-5 and TRBJ1-5, with 7 bases lining up with TRBD1. Sequencing used naive CD4+ T cells from PBMCs. Specified subset: CD45RA+ positively selected. The receptor was isolated from a man younger than 35 in good health. Some clones in this sample may be carry-over from other donors' samples. The CDR3 region is CASSNYRGAQPQHF. In DNA, the CDR3 is TGTGCCAGCAGTAACTACAGGGGAGCCCAGCCCCAGCATTTT.